Following are 18 T cell receptor beta chains from one sample sequenced in a study of blood T cell repertoires in COVID-19 (dated by TCRdb to 2018 to 2020). Library preparation used the immunoSEQ multiplex PCR assay. As stored in TCRdb, this immuneACCESS dataset retains in-frame rearrangements with V and J assigned. A fraction of the clones does not appear; measured against another copy, unresolved V genes explain less than half of the discrepancy, and the remainder lacks a known reason. The sample table lists 400,000 to 450,000 clones, roughly 88% of them with a count of one. 10% to 15% of the sample is held by the ten biggest clonotypes. The material sequenced was peripheral blood. The source of these receptors is a woman aged 50 to 65 with COVID-19, enrolled during active disease.

This clone appeared a few times. The chain joins TRBV21-1 to TRBJ1-1; the table's D call TRBD1 went unverified against the DNA. TRBV21-1 is a recognized pseudogene. The CDR3 runs to 18 residues. CDR3 bases: TGTGCCAGCAGCCCCGGCGGGCGGTTGAGACAGGGGAACACTGAAGCTTTCTTT. This encodes CASSPGGRLRQGNTEAFF.

This chain connects TRBV2 to TRBJ2-3; 8 bases agree with TRBD2. Germline CDR1 and CDR2: SNHLY and FYNNEI. The V gene end was trimmed by 5 bases and the J gene end by 1 base; junction bases not matched to a gene: 8. There are 16 residues in the CDR3. As DNA, the CDR3 is TGTGCCAGCAGTCTTAGCGGGGACCCCGGCACAGATACGCAGTATTTT. The encoded protein is CASSLSGDPGTDTQYF.

The V and J genes are TRBV11-2 and TRBJ2-7; TRBD1 agrees at 8 bases. Germline CDR1 reads SGHAT; CDR2 reads FQNNGV. The V and J ends lost 0 bases and 5 bases, in that order; junction bases with no gene match: 6. The CDR3 consists of 15 residues. The CDR3 is CASSLDRGPAHEQYF. CDR3 coding DNA: TGTGCCAGCAGCTTAGACAGGGGGCCTGCCCACGAGCAGTACTTC.

V and J are TRBV5-1 and TRBJ2-6; TRBD1 agrees at 10 bases. Germline loops: CDR1 SGHRS, CDR2 YFSETQ. V was pared by 3 bases and J by 0 bases, with 9 bases of the junction left unmatched. The length of the CDR3 is 19 residues. DNA of the CDR3: TGCGCCAGCAGCTACCGGGACAGGGGTCCCATCTCTGGGGCCAACGTCCTGACTTTC. This sequence encodes CASSYRDRGPISGANVLTF.

V gene TRBV5-6 combines with J gene TRBJ1-3, with TRBD1 as a possible D gene (6 bases). Germline loops: CDR1 SGHDT, CDR2 YYEEEE. The CDR3 has 16 residues. Trimming pared 1 base from V and 4 bases from J, leaving 15 bases between. CDR3 loop: CASSLWFGQGGNTIYF. CDR3 DNA: TGTGCCAGCAGCTTGTGGTTTGGGCAGGGGGGAAACACCATATATTTT. Using reference TRBV5-6 and TRBJ1-3 for the parts outside the CDR3, the full variable domain is DAGVTQSPTHLIKTRGQQVTLRCSPKSGHDTVSWYQQALGQGPQFIFQYYEEEERQRGNFPDRFSGHQFPNYSSELNVNALLLGDSALYLCASSLWFGQGGNTIYFGEGSWLTVV.

CDR3 nucleotide sequence: TGTGCCAGCAGTTTAGTCGGGAGCAATCAGCCCCAGCATTTT. This translates into CASSLVGSNQPQHF. The genes are TRBV27 and TRBJ1-5; D unclear. Per germline, CDR1 MNHEY and CDR2 SMNVEV (reference sequence). The V end lost 2 bases, the J end lost 1 base, and 6 bases lay between the germline ends. The CDR3 runs 14 residues.

The CDR3 DNA reads as TGTGCCAGCAGCTTGTCGGCAGGGGAGCAGTTCTTC. Translation gives CASSLSAGEQFF. This chain joins TRBV5-4 and TRBJ2-1; D might be TRBD1 (5 bases). Germline-derived CDR1 and CDR2 are SGHNT and YYREEE (reference sequence). The CDR3 loop spans 12 amino acids. V was clipped by 1 base and J by 10 bases, with 9 bases between them.

The chain carries TRBV7-3 and TRBJ2-2; 8 bases are shared with TRBD2. V lost 5 bases to trimming and J lost 7 bases; unmatched junction nucleotides: 6. Germline V CDR1 and CDR2: SGHTA, FQGTGA. The CDR3 runs 14 residues. The CDR3 region has the DNA TGTGCCAGCAGCCTTGGACTAGCAATCGGGGAGCTGTTTTTT. Translated, it gives CASSLGLAIGELFF.

The rearrangement joins TRBV11-3 to TRBJ2-7; TRBD2 might be the D (5 bases). From germline, CDR1 is SGHNT and CDR2 YENEEA. The CDR3 extends over 13 amino acids. Trimming removed 0 bases from V and 7 bases from J, with 10 bases in between. In nucleotides, the CDR3 is TGTGCCAGCAGCTTAGAGTCCGGGGAAGAGCAGTACTTC. It translates to CASSLESGEEQYF.

Only one count was recorded for this clone. This chain's CDR3 is CASSLEQGLNTEAFF. The CDR3 DNA sequence: TGCGCCAGCAGCTTGGAACAGGGGCTGAACACTGAAGCTTTCTTT. The chain joins TRBV5-1 to TRBJ1-1; 7 bases line up with TRBD1. The germline V gene encodes CDR1 SGHRS and CDR2 YFSETQ. V was pared by 0 bases and J by 0 bases, with 2 bases of the junction left unmatched. This CDR3 has 15 amino acids.

This chain joins TRBV19 and TRBJ1-2; D is unclear. The V gene lost 7 bases and the J gene lost 2 bases, with 17 bases spanning the gap. The CDR3 covers 15 residues. CDR1 and CDR2 from the germline V gene are LNHDA and SQIVND (reference sequence). DNA for the CDR3: TGTGCCAGTACTCCTTTCCCCGGGATAAACTATGGCTACACCTTC. This translates into CASTPFPGINYGYTF.

This clone was detected only once. V is TRBV7-9 and J is TRBJ2-7; possibly TRBD2 for D (5 bases). The length of the CDR3 is 14 residues. Germline loops: CDR1 SEHNR, CDR2 FQNEAQ (reference sequence). V lost 2 bases and J lost 6, with 14 bases in between. CDR3 DNA: TGTGCCAGCAGCTTATCTCCTCTTGAGGGCGAGCAGTACTTC. Translation: CASSLSPLEGEQYF.

The chain links TRBV19 to TRBJ1-2; 7 nucleotides match TRBD1. This CDR3 has 15 amino acids. V was pared by 4 bases and J by 5 bases, with 10 bases of the junction left unmatched. In germline, CDR1 is LNHDA, CDR2 SQIVND (reference sequence). The CDR3 DNA reads as TGTGCCAGTAGTAAATCCGGCGGACAGGCTTATGGCTACACCTTC. It yields the protein CASSKSGGQAYGYTF. The entire variable domain, with the rest obtained from reference TRBV19 and TRBJ1-2, is as follows: DGGITQSPKYLFRKEGQNVTLSCEQNLNHDAMYWYRQDPGQGLRLIYYSQIVNDFQKGDIAEGYSVSREKKESFPLTVTSAQKNPTAFYLCASSKSGGQAYGYTFGSGTRLTVV.

V usage is TRBV9 and J usage is TRBJ2-7; weak D call: TRBD1 (6 bases). V dropped 3 bases and J dropped 0 bases, with 13 bases sitting between them. CDR1 SGDLS and CDR2 YYNGEE come from the germline V gene. The CDR3 totals 15 residues. Here the CDR3 reads CASSATQGNSYEQYF. The CDR3 coding sequence is TGTGCCAGCAGCGCTACACAGGGCAACTCCTACGAGCAGTACTTC.

V is TRBV6-5 and J is TRBJ1-5, with D tentatively TRBD1 (6 bases). Per the germline V gene, CDR1 is MNHEY and CDR2 is SVGAGI. V gave up 2 bases and J gave up 4 bases, with 12 bases separating them. The CDR3 spans 15 residues. The CDR3 here is CASSYRGIGNQPQHF. The CDR3 DNA sequence: TGTGCCAGCAGTTACAGGGGGATTGGGAATCAGCCCCAGCATTTT.

The rearrangement uses TRBV3-1 (or the pseudogene TRBV3-2) and TRBJ2-1; the match to TRBD2 covers 9 bases. The CDR3 spans 14 residues. Germline V gene data show CDR1 as LGHDT and CDR2 as YNNKEL (reference sequence). The J segment lost 7 bases and the V segment lost 4 bases, leaving 5 bases of the junction unmatched. CDR3 DNA sequence: TGTGCCAGCAGCCCCCGGCTAGCGGGGAATGAGCAGTTCTTC. It translates to CASSPRLAGNEQFF.

CDR3 bases: TGTGCCAGCAGCCAAGGGGCCGGCGATATCTATGGCTACACCTTC. Its translation: CASSQGAGDIYGYTF. V usage is TRBV4-2 and J usage is TRBJ1-2; D remains unclear. V was trimmed by 1 base and J by 4 bases, leaving 13 bases between them. Germline V gene sequence: CDR1 LGHNA, CDR2 YNFKEQ. This CDR3 is built from 15 residues.

The chain carries TRBV20-1 and TRBJ2-5; the D is unclear. This CDR3 spans 11 amino acids. V was trimmed by 7 bases and J by 3 bases, leaving 9 bases between them. Germline assignment: CDR1 DFQATT and CDR2 SNEGSKA (reference sequence). CDR3 sequence reads: CSVASEETQYF. DNA for the CDR3: TGCAGTGTAGCCTCTGAAGAGACCCAGTACTTC.